The present TCR beta chain was sequenced within a study of shared clonotypes between healthy human individuals. Naive CD4+ cells were CD45RA-selected; the remaining cells were memory. V lost 2 bases to trimming and J lost 0 bases; unmatched junction nucleotides: 10. CDR1 is SGHDT, CDR2 YYEEEE, per germline. The CDR3 contains 18 residues. The method was immunoSEQ multiplex PCR; TCRdb's version includes in-frame clones alone and lacks a portion of them. The sample gives about 2.4 million clones, 93% of which show up once; approximately 0.36% is in the top ten. The sequence was collected from a man between 18 and 29 years old in good health. Some clones in this sample may be carry-over from other donors' samples. Sequencing used naive CD4+ T cells from PBMCs. The subset denotes: CD45RA+ positively selected. The chain links TRBV5-6 to TRBJ2-5; 10 positions agree with TRBD2. CDR3 nucleotide sequence: TGTGCCAGCAGCTTTTTTCGTCTAGCGGGAGAACACCAAGAGACCCAGTACTTC. Translation gives CASSFFRLAGEHQETQYF.